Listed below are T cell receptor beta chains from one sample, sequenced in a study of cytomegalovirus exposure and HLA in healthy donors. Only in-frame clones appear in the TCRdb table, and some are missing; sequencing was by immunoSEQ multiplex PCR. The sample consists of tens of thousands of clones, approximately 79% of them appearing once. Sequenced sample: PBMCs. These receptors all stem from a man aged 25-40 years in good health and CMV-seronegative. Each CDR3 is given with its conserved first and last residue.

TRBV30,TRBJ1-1,CASGRDRNTEAFF
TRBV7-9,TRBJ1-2,CASSLMGARGYTF
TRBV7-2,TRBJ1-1,CASSPWDRGRSTEAFF
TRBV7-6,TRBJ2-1,CASRGIAGSSYNEQFF
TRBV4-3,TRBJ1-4,CASTRTGAPNEKLFF
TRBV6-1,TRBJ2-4,CASSEAGAGNIQYF
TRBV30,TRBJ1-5,CAWSVRPNQPQHF
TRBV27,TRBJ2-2,CASKLTNTGELFF
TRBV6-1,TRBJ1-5,CASRETGSGGQPQHF
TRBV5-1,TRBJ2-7,CASSLEVPSYEQYF
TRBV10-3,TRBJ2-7,CAISEDRSYEQYF
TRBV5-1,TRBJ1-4,CASSLGTGRNEKLFF
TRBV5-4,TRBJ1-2,CASSPRQGSSYGYTF
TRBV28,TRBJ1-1,CASSPPVDTEAFF
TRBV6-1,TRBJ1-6,CASGREFLPDSPLHF
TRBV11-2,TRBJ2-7,CASSLAQATYEQYF
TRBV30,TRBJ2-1,CARSGTGVEQFF
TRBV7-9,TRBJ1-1,CASAKRNTEAFF
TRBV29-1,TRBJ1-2,CSVEGLNYGYTF
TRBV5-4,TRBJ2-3,CASSDDSFTQYF
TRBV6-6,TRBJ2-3,CASSYYEGDTQYF
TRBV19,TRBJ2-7,CASGQGQEQYF
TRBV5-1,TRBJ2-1,CASRPTGTSYEQFF
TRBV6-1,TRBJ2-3,CASTLAEVDTQYF
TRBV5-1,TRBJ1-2,CASSRTGRDYGYTF
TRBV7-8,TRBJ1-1,CASSFRGEVAFF
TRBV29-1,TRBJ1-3,CSAKTGTGNTIYF
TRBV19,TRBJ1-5,CASSSTGARYQPQHF
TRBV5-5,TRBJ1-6,CASISPGYNSPLHF
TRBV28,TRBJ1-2,CASSLDSPYGYTF
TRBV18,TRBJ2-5,CASSPGTSVETQYF
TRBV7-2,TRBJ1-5,CASSLRGEGQPQHF
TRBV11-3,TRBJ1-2,CASSAQGTDVYGYTF
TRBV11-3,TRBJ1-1,CASSAQQETEAFF
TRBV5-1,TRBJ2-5,CASSLGRYQETQYF
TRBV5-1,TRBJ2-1,CASSSTGARNNEQFF
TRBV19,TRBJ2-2,CASNLQGAGELFF
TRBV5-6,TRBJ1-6,CASSLRGPLHF
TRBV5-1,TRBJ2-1,CASSLGRDNEQFF
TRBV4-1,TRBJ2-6,CASSQEGRGRTGANVLTF
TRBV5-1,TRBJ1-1,CASSLEQGWDTEAFF
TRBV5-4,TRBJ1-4,CASSRDRGSANEKLFF
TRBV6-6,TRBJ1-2,CASTGGQGGYGYTF
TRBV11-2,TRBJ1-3,CASSLAGGDSGNTIYF
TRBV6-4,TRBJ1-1,CASRNRGTNTEAFF
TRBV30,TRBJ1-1,CAWAYFSGGEAFF
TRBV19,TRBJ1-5,CASSVSQVGNQPQHF